One sample yielded the 12 T cell receptor beta chains listed below, sequenced in a study of vaccination and CD4 T cells after COVID-19. Their cognate antigens are unknown. Treatment in this sample: roughly 11-day PBMC culture with coronavirus spike peptide pools or control peptides (ViraFEST assay). Sequenced with the Oncomine TCR Beta short-read assay was DNA taken from cultured CD4+ T cells. TCRdb independently ran MiXCR on the PCR reads; one entry per CDR3 protein. The data show some 22,000 distinct CDR3 sequences, approximately 59% seen once. The material sequenced was CD4+ T cells from blood, cultured in vitro. The receptor set was obtained from a human donor who had recovered from COVID-19.

This clonotype was observed a handful of times. The V gene is TRBV24-1, the J gene TRBJ2-3; D is uncertain. The germline V gene has CDR1 KGHDR and CDR2 SFDVKD. The CDR3 runs to 13 residues. V was shortened by 4 bases and J by 5 bases, with 9 bases between the two germline ends. The CDR3 loop reads CATSEPVGDTQYF. The CDR3 bases are TGTGCCACCAGTGAGCCGGTAGGAGATACGCAGTATTTT.

V gene TRBV20-1 combines with J gene TRBJ2-5; no clear D. The length of the CDR3 is 12 residues. The V end was cut by 3 bases, the J end by 5 bases, with 10 bases between. CDR1 and CDR2 (germline): DFQATT, SNEGSKA (reference sequence). CDR3 loop: CSARGSRETQYF. The CDR3 region has the DNA TGCAGTGCTAGGGGCTCCCGGGAGACCCAGTACTTC.

This clonotype was detected a few times. This rearrangement joins TRBV6-1 to TRBJ1-5; D not certain. CDR3 length: 15 residues. Trimming took off 2 bases at V and 0 bases at J, with 8 bases between the two ends. Germline CDR1 and CDR2: MNHNS and SASEGT. As DNA, the CDR3 is TGTGCCAGCAGTGAAAGTGGGGATAGCAATCAGCCCCAGCATTTT. It encodes CASSESGDSNQPQHF.

This clonotype has just a few counts. CDR3 in DNA: TGTGCCAGCAGCGTACAGGGGAACGATGGCTACACCTTC. The encoded protein is CASSVQGNDGYTF. The rearrangement links TRBV6-1 to TRBJ1-2, with 7 bases lining up with TRBD1. In germline, CDR1 is MNHNS, CDR2 SASEGT. There are 13 residues in the CDR3. Trimming at V came to 6 bases and at J to 6 bases, leaving 7 bases not matched to a gene.

This chain uses TRBV27 with TRBJ1-1; a weak D match, TRBD1 (6 bases). The CDR3 has 11 residues. The germline V and J ends were trimmed by 6 bases and 11 bases, with 13 bases remaining between them. Per germline, CDR1 MNHEY and CDR2 SMNVEV (reference sequence). The DNA of the CDR3 is TGTGCCAGCAGCCGGAGGGGGAGGGCTTTCTTT. This encodes CASSRRGRAFF.

The J gene is TRBJ1-6, the V gene TRBV6-1; no clear D gene. Trimming removed 6 bases from V and 10 bases from J, with 16 bases in between. The germline V gene encodes CDR1 MNHNS and CDR2 SASEGT. The length of the CDR3 is 14 residues. The DNA of the CDR3 is TGTGCCAGCAGGCGTTCCAAGCGCGAATCACCCCTCCACTTT. Protein: CASRRSKRESPLHF.

The rearrangement links TRBV10-3 to TRBJ2-7; TRBD2 is a possible D gene (5 bases). V lost 7 bases, J lost 1 base, and 11 bases lay in between. The germline CDR1 and CDR2 sequences are ENHRY and SYGVKD. This CDR3 comprises 13 residues. The DNA of the CDR3 is TGTGCCATCAAATATGGGGAGTCCTACGAGCAGTACTTC. This encodes CAIKYGESYEQYF.

The CDR3 DNA sequence: TGTGCCAGCAGCTGGCTAGCGGGGGGTACCGGGGAGCTGTTTTTT. It encodes CASSWLAGGTGELFF. J is TRBJ2-2 and V is TRBV7-2; 11 bases agree with TRBD2. Germline CDR1 reads SGHTA; CDR2 reads FQGNSA. Losses at the gene ends were 4 bases for V and 5 bases for J; bases not matched to a gene: 3. This CDR3 is 15 amino acids long.

The chain couples TRBV6-1 to TRBJ1-1, with 7 bases lining up with TRBD1. Germline V lookup: CDR1 MNHNS, CDR2 SASEGT. There are 14 residues in the CDR3. V shed 7 bases and J 5 bases; nucleotides not matched to a gene: 10. The CDR3 sequence is CASTPDRAGTEAFF. The CDR3 DNA follows: TGTGCCAGCACCCCCGACAGGGCAGGGACTGAAGCTTTCTTT.

The V and J genes are TRBV28 and TRBJ2-7, with D possibly being TRBD2 (7 bases). CDR1 and CDR2 (germline): MDHEN, SYDVKM. There are 15 residues in the CDR3. V shed 5 bases and J shed 2 bases, with 16 bases lying between them. The CDR3 spells CASSQSGTSTYEQYF. DNA for the CDR3: TGTGCCAGCAGTCAGAGCGGGACATCGACCTACGAGCAGTACTTC.

The table lists this clonotype with a count of one. The chain recombines TRBV7-9 with TRBJ2-3; D is uncertain. This CDR3 region has 13 residues. Germline V gene sequence: CDR1 SEHNR, CDR2 FQNEAQ (reference sequence). V was shortened by 5 bases and J by 4 bases, with 10 bases between the two germline ends. Here the CDR3 DNA reads TGTGCCAGCAGCCCGCGGACGGCAGATACGCAGTATTTT. Its protein product is CASSPRTADTQYF.

V is TRBV2 and J is TRBJ1-5, with 7 nucleotides matching TRBD1. J was trimmed by 7 bases and V by 7 bases; bases with no gene match: 16. CDR3 size: 16 residues. Germline CDR1 SNHLY, CDR2 FYNNEI. The CDR3 DNA reads TGTGCCAGCACCCGACGGGCAGGGGGGTTAGGACAGCCCCAGCATTTT. Its protein product is CASTRRAGGLGQPQHF.